This T cell receptor (beta chain) was sequenced in a study of blood T cell repertoires in COVID-19. Study overall: T cells, B-cell-depleted T cells, or PBMCs provided the cDNA or gDNA that served as material.

Repertoires were generated with immunoSEQ multiplex PCR, while TCRdb's copy carries only in-frame clones and drops some. Of about 46,000 clones detected, approximately 83% appear once; the ten largest clones hold about 15%. The V end lost 0 bases, the J end lost 10 bases, and 10 bases lay between the germline ends. The CDR3 consists of 14 residues. The germline V gene encodes CDR1 LNHNV and CDR2 YYDKDF (reference sequence). V usage is TRBV15 and J usage is TRBJ1-6; D unclear. The receptor was isolated from a human donor in a cohort sampled during active COVID-19. The donor label of this sample is uncertain. The material sequenced was peripheral blood. Here the CDR3 DNA reads TGTGCCACCAGCAGAGATCAAAGGAGATCACCCCTCCACTTT. It specifies CATSRDQRRSPLHF.